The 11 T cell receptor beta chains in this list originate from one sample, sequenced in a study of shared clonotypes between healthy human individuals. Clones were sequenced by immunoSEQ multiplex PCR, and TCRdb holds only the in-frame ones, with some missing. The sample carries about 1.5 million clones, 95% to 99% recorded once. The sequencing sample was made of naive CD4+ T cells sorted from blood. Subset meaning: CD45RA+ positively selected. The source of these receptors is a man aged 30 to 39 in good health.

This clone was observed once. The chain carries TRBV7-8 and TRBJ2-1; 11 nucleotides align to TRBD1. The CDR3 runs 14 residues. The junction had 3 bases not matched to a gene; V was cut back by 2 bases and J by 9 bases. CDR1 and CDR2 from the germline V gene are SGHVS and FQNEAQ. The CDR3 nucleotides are TGTGCCAGCAGCTTACGTGGACAGGGGGCTGAGCAGTTCTTC. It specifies CASSLRGQGAEQFF.

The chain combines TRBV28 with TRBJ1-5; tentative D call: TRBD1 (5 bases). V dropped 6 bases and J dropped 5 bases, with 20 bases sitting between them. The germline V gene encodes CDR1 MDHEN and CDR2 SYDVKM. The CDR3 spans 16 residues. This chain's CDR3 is CASSFGLKGRDQPQHF. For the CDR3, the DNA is TGTGCCAGCAGCTTTGGGTTAAAGGGCAGGGATCAGCCCCAGCATTTT.

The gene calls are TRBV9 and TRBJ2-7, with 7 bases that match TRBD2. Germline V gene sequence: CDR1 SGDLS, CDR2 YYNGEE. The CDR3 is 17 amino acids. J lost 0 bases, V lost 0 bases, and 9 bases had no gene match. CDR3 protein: CASSVGAGEQRSYEQYF. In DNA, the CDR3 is TGTGCCAGCAGCGTAGGGGCGGGGGAACAGCGCTCCTACGAGCAGTACTTC.

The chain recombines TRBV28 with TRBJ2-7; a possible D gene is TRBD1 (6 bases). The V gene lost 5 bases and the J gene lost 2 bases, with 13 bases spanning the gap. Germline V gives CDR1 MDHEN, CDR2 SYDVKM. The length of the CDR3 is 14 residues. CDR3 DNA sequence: TGTGCCAGCAGTATCGCAGGGGTCCCCTACGAGCAGTACTTC. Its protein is CASSIAGVPYEQYF.

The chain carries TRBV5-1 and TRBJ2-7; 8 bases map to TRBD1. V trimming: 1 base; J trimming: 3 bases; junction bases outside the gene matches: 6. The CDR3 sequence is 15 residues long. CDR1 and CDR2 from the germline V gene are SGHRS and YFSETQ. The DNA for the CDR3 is TGCGCCAGCAGCTTGTGGACAGGGCCAAACTACGAGCAGTACTTC. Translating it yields CASSLWTGPNYEQYF.

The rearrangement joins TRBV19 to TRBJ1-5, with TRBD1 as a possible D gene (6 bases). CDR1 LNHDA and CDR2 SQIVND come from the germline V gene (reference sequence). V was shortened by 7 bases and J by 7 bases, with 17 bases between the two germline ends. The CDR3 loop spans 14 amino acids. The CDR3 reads CASTPLLGAQPQHF. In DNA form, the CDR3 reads TGTGCCAGTACCCCACTTTTGGGGGCCCAGCCCCAGCATTTT.

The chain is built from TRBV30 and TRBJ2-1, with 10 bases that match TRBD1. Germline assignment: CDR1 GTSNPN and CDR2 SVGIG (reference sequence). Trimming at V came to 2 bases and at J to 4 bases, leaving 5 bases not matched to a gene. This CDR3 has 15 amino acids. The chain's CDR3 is CAWSRGQGSYNEQFF. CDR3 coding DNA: TGTGCCTGGAGTAGGGGACAGGGGTCTTACAATGAGCAGTTCTTC.

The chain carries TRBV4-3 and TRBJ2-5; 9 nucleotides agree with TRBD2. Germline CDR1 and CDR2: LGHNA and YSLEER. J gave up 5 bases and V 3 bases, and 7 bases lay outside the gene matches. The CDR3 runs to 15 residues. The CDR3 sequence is CASSQRGTSKETQYF. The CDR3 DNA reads TGCGCCAGCAGCCAGCGGGGGACTAGCAAGGAGACCCAGTACTTC.

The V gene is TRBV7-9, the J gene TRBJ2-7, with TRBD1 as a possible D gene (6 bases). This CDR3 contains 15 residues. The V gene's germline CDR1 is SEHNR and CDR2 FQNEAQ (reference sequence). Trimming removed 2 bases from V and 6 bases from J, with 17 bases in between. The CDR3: CASSLTTRDTAEQYF. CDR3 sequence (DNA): TGTGCCAGCAGCTTAACGACCCGGGACACCGCCGAGCAGTACTTC.

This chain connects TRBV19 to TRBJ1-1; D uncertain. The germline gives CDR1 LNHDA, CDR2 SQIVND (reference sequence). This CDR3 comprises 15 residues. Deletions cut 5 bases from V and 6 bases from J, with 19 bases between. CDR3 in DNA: TGTGCCAGTAGTCCGCGTCCCCTCGGCGGAGCTGAAGCTTTCTTT. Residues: CASSPRPLGGAEAFF.

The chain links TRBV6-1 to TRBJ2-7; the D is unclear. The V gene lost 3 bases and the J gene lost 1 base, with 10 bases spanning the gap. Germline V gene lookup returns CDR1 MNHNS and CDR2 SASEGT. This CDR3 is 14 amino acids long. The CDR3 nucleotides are TGTGCCAGCAGTGAGACCCTTGCATCCTACGAGCAGTACTTC. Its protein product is CASSETLASYEQYF.